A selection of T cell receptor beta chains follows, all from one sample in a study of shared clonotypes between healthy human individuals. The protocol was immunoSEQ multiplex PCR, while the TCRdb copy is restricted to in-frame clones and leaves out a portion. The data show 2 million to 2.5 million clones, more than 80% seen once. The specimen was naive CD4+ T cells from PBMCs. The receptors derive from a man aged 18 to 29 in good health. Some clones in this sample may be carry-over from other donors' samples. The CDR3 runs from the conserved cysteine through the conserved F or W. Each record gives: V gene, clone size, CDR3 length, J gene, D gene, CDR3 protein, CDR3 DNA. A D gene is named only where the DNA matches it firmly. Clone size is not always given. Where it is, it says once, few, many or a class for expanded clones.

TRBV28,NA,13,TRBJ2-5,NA,CASSLVGQETQYF,TGTGCCAGCAGTTTAGTCGGGCAAGAGACCCAGTACTTC
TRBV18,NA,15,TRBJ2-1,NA,CASSPSQGRSNEQFF,TGTGCCAGCTCACCCTCTCAGGGGAGGAGCAATGAGCAGTTCTTC
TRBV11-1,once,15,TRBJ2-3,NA,CASSRGPGPTDTQYF,TGTGCCAGCAGCCGTGGCCCTGGCCCCACAGATACGCAGTATTTT
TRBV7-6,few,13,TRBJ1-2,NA,CASSLDKSYGYTF,TGTGCCAGCAGCTTGGACAAATCCTATGGCTACACCTTC
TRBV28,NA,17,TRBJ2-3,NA,CASSSWTGSSRADTQYF,TGTGCCAGCAGTTCGTGGACGGGTAGCAGTAGGGCAGATACGCAGTATTTT
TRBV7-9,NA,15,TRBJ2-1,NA,CASSKSLLTHNEQFF,TGTGCCAGCAGTAAATCGCTCCTTACTCACAATGAGCAGTTCTTC
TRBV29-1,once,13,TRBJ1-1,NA,CSVRRDLNTEAFF,TGCAGCGTCCGGCGTGATCTGAACACTGAAGCTTTCTTT
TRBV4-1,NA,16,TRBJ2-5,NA,CASSQGASGDGETQYF,TGCGCCAGCAGCCAAGGGGCCTCGGGGGATGGCGAGACCCAGTACTTC
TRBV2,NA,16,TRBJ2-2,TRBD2,CASSEAGGRGTGELFF,TGTGCCAGCAGTGAAGCGGGCGGGAGAGGAACCGGGGAGCTGTTTTTT
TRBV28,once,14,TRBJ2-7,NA,CASNPGDRTYEQYF,TGTGCCAGCAATCCAGGGGACCGAACCTACGAGCAGTACTTC
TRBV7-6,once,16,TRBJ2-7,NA,CASGEVGAQTRGEQYF,TGTGCCAGCGGGGAAGTTGGGGCACAGACCAGAGGGGAGCAGTACTTC
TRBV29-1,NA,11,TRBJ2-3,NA,CSGQDGDTQYF,TGCAGCGGCCAGGACGGAGATACGCAGTATTTT
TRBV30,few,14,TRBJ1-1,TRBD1,CAWSGDPGGTEAFF,TGTGCCTGGAGTGGAGACCCAGGGGGCACTGAAGCTTTCTTT
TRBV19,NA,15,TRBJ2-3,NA,CASCTGTTSTDTQYF,TGTGCCAGCTGTACAGGGACGACTAGCACAGATACGCAGTATTTT
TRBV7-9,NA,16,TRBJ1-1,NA,CASSRTGGGVNTEAFF,TGTGCCAGCAGCCGCACGGGGGGAGGGGTGAACACTGAAGCTTTCTTT
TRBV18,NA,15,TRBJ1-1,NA,CASSPSETMNTEAFF,TGTGCCAGCTCACCATCAGAGACCATGAACACTGAAGCTTTCTTT
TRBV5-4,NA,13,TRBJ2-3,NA,CASSLGGTDTQYF,TGTGCCAGCAGCTTGGGGGGTACAGATACGCAGTATTTT
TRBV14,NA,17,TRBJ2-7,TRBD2,CASSQSRGSGSSYEQYF,TGTGCCAGCAGCCAATCCCGGGGGAGCGGGAGTTCCTACGAGCAGTACTTC
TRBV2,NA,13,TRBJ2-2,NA,CASAGNPTGELFF,TGTGCCAGTGCGGGAAACCCTACCGGGGAGCTGTTTTTT
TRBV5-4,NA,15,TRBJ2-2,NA,CAGREGTPLTGELFF,TGTGCCGGGCGAGAGGGGACACCACTCACCGGGGAGCTGTTTTTT
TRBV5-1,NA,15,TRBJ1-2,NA,CASSADAELLFGYTF,TGCGCCAGCAGCGCTGATGCTGAACTGTTGTTTGGCTACACCTTC
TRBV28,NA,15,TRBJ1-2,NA,CASSSTGEANYGYTF,TGTGCCAGCAGTTCGACAGGAGAAGCTAACTATGGCTACACCTTC
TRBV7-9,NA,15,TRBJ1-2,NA,CASTLNRAGRDGYTF,TGTGCCAGCACTCTGAACAGGGCCGGCCGGGATGGCTACACCTTC
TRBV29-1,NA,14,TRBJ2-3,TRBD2,CSVESGGGTDTQYF,TGCAGCGTTGAGTCGGGGGGAGGCACAGATACGCAGTATTTT
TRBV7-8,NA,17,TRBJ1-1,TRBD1,CASSYRGGTESNTEAFF,TGTGCCAGCAGCTATAGGGGGGGGACAGAGTCGAACACTGAAGCTTTCTTT
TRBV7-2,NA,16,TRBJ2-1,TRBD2,CASSGVTSGPYNEQFF,TGTGCCAGCAGCGGGGTCACTAGCGGCCCTTACAATGAGCAGTTCTTC
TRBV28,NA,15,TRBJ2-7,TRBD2,CASSLGGDWNYEQYF,TGTGCCAGCAGTTTAGGGGGGGACTGGAACTACGAGCAGTACTTC
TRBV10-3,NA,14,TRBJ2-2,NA,CAISGGRDTGELFF,TGTGCCATCAGTGGGGGTAGGGACACCGGGGAGCTGTTTTTT
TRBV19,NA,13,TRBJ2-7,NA,CASSTTGSYEQYF,TGTGCCAGTAGTACCACTGGTTCCTACGAGCAGTACTTC
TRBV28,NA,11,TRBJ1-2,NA,CASSRAVGYTF,TGTGCCAGCAGCCGAGCTGTGGGCTACACCTTC
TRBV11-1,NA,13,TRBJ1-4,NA,CASSYSGSEKLFF,TGTGCCAGCAGCTACTCGGGGAGTGAAAAACTGTTTTTT
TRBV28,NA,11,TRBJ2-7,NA,CASRATGEQYF,TGTGCCAGCCGCGCAACCGGCGAGCAGTACTTC
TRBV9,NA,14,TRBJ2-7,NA,CASSVGVGSYEQYF,TGTGCCAGCAGCGTAGGAGTAGGGTCATACGAGCAGTACTTC
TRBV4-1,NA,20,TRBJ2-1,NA,CASSQELSPPTTAGYNEQFF,TGCGCCAGCAGCCAAGAACTGTCGCCCCCCACGACGGCGGGCTACAATGAGCAGTTCTTC
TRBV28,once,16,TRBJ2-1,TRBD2,CASSSGLAGIRNEQFF,TGTGCCAGCAGTTCCGGACTAGCGGGAATCCGTAATGAGCAGTTCTTC